The rows below give T cell receptor beta chains drawn from one sample of a study of shared clonotypes between healthy human individuals. This table comes from immunoSEQ multiplex PCR, and its TCRdb copy is limited to in-frame clones, with some not included. The sample holds 1.5 million to 1.9 million clones, about 98% seen once. What was sequenced was naive CD4+ T cells sorted from blood. The receptors here all came from a young man in good health. Both conserved end residues are part of each CDR3. The order of the fields is CDR3 protein, J gene, V gene.

CASSPRGGSVVLFF | TRBJ1-4 | TRBV7-9
CATSGLVYNEQFF | TRBJ2-1 | TRBV7-9
CASSPRVYYEQYF | TRBJ2-7 | TRBV7-2
CASSPYMDRIFGETQYF | TRBJ2-5 | TRBV14
CASSSSRGTEAFF | TRBJ1-1 | TRBV11-3
CASSLSRDRFYNEQFF | TRBJ2-1 | TRBV11-3
CASSIQGLPEQYF | TRBJ2-7 | TRBV19
CASGTSGYEQYF | TRBJ2-7 | TRBV2
CASSTGGLTDTQYF | TRBJ2-3 | TRBV5-1
CASSVGQRENYEQYF | TRBJ2-7 | TRBV9
CASSSIGVAGRSYEQYF | TRBJ2-7 | TRBV27
CASYNRGTQYF | TRBJ2-3 | TRBV2
CASSPTGTPNSVQFF | TRBJ2-1 | TRBV7-8
CASSIVPGQTFGYTF | TRBJ1-2 | TRBV19
CASSLDLAGLETQYF | TRBJ2-5 | TRBV5-6
CASSYLLAGALDTQYF | TRBJ2-3 | TRBV6-6
CASRQTGGREAFF | TRBJ1-1 | TRBV4-2
CSAVAGAETQYF | TRBJ2-5 | TRBV29-1
CASSPLWVDTSNQPQHF | TRBJ1-5 | TRBV18
CASNRQGAAEQYF | TRBJ2-7 | TRBV27
CASSPGQGALGRNQPQHF | TRBJ1-5 | TRBV28
CASAGGAGNTEAFF | TRBJ1-1 | TRBV28
CASSLRTSGYEQYF | TRBJ2-7 | TRBV11-3
CASSYRAGVEGYTF | TRBJ1-2 | TRBV6-5
CASSGEGPRQQVYEKLFF | TRBJ1-4 | TRBV6-1
CASSYQGPLIYGYTF | TRBJ1-2 | TRBV6-5
CASQRDTGELFF | TRBJ2-2 | TRBV5-1
CASSLEGPNQPSTDTQYF | TRBJ2-3 | TRBV28
CASSIPSVSQPQHF | TRBJ1-5 | TRBV19
CASRSGTGGYTF | TRBJ1-2 | TRBV28
CASSSPGQGVEAFF | TRBJ1-1 | TRBV4-1
CASSAGRPHSEQYF | TRBJ2-7 | TRBV2
CASSRKADLSNEQFF | TRBJ2-1 | TRBV18
CSAQGANEAFF | TRBJ1-1 | TRBV20-1
CASSQGGPGGPYNEQFF | TRBJ2-1 | TRBV14